This paragraph reports one T cell receptor beta chain. The record originates from a study of radiotherapy plus CTLA-4 blockade in lung cancer. Repertoires were generated with immunoSEQ multiplex PCR, while TCRdb's copy carries only in-frame clones and drops some. The data contain around 110,000 clones, 75% to 90% of them singletons. With 0 bases removed from V and 7 bases from J, the gap between germline ends came to 7 bases. Germline CDR1 and CDR2: SGHDT and YYEEEE. The CDR3 runs to 12 residues. The chain is built from TRBV5-6 and TRBJ1-2; D ambiguous. Sequencing was performed on peripheral blood, taken from a patient treated with radiotherapy plus ipilimumab. The TCR was taken from a human donor with non-small cell lung cancer that progressed on radiotherapy plus ipilimumab. The CDR3 region has the DNA TGTGCCAGCAGCTTGGACACCGCTGGCTACACCTTC. Amino acids: CASSLDTAGYTF. Looking up the rest from reference TRBV5-6 and TRBJ1-2 gives the full variable domain: DAGVTQSPTHLIKTRGQQVTLRCSPKSGHDTVSWYQQALGQGPQFIFQYYEEEERQRGNFPDRFSGHQFPNYSSELNVNALLLGDSALYLCASSLDTAGYTFGSGTRLTVV.